One sample yielded the 13 T cell receptor beta chains listed below, sequenced in a study of T cell repertoires in cytomegalovirus infection. TCRdb called the reads again in MiXCR, with one record for every CDR3 protein. The top ten hold 8.7% of the sample, which has fewer than 400,000 distinct CDR3 sequences, around 18% seen once. The sequencing sample was made of PBMCs. These TCRs come from a human donor in good health (CMV status not recorded). Some clones in this sample may be carry-over from other donors' samples.

The V gene is TRBV20-1, the J gene TRBJ2-7, with 8 bases matching TRBD2. CDR3 length equals 15 residues. The trim removed 4 bases at V and 2 bases at J, leaving 10 bases unmatched. The germline gives CDR1 DFQATT, CDR2 SNEGSKA (reference sequence). The CDR3 DNA is TGCAGTGCTATCGGGGCGGGGGGAGAAACCTACGAGCAGTACTTC. Its translation is CSAIGAGGETYEQYF.

V is TRBV6-2 or TRBV6-3 and J is TRBJ1-1; D is unclear. V was pared by 6 bases and J by 3 bases, with 17 bases between. This CDR3 has 15 residues. CDR1 MNHEY and CDR2 SVGEGT come from the germline V gene. This chain's CDR3 is CASSGRPAMDTEAFF. CDR3 bases: TGTGCCAGCAGCGGCAGACCGGCCATGGACACTGAAGCTTTCTTT.

The chain has TRBV12-3 or TRBV12-4 and TRBJ2-3; D may be TRBD2 (6 bases). This CDR3 has 15 amino acids. V was cut by 2 bases and J by 1 base, with 10 bases left in between. The CDR3 spells CASSLLGGGTDTQYF. The CDR3 region has the DNA TGTGCCAGCAGTTTACTCGGGGGAGGCACAGATACGCAGTATTTT.

This clonotype appeared a few times. This chain uses TRBV2 with TRBJ1-5; D not resolved. The CDR3 is 14 amino acids. The germline V gene encodes CDR1 SNHLY and CDR2 FYNNEI. V was pared by 3 bases and J by 4 bases, with 10 bases between. DNA of the CDR3: TGTGCCAGCAGTGAGAGGAGTGGGAATCAGCCCCAGCATTTT. This gives the protein CASSERSGNQPQHF.

This clonotype was seen a handful of times. This chain connects TRBV6-5 to TRBJ1-1; D might be TRBD1 (6 bases). The ends were cut back, 2 bases at V and 0 bases at J, with 19 bases in the middle. The CDR3 sequence is 18 residues long. CDR1 MNHEY and CDR2 SVGAGI come from the germline V gene. In DNA, the CDR3 is TGTGCCAGCAGTTACGCTCCAGACAGGCTATACATGAACACTGAAGCTTTCTTT. The encoded protein is CASSYAPDRLYMNTEAFF.

This clonotype was recorded a few times. V usage is TRBV2 and J usage is TRBJ1-3, with D possibly being TRBD1 (6 bases). Germline-derived CDR1 and CDR2 are SNHLY and FYNNEI. The V and J ends lost 5 bases and 4 bases respectively, with 9 bases between them. CDR3 length: 13 residues. This CDR3 reads CASSSQGGNTIYF. DNA for the CDR3: TGTGCCAGCAGTTCCCAGGGGGGAAACACCATATATTTT.

The chain has TRBV7-9 and TRBJ2-3; D ambiguous. Germline V gene lookup returns CDR1 SEHNR and CDR2 FQNEAQ (reference sequence). Trimming stripped 8 bases from V and 7 bases from J, with 22 bases between. This CDR3 comprises 15 residues. CDR3 nucleotide sequence: TGTGCCAGCCAGCCAGTGGCCACCGTTGAATATACGCAGTATTTT. As protein: CASQPVATVEYTQYF. The variable domain in full, with the rest retrieved from reference TRBV7-9 and TRBJ2-3, is DTGVSQNPRHKITKRGQNVTFRCDPISEHNRLYWYRQTLGQGPEFLTYFQNEAQLEKSRLLSDRFSAERPKGSFSTLEIQRTEQGDSAMYLCASQPVATVEYTQYFGPGTRLTVL.

The chain recombines TRBV15 with TRBJ2-2, with 9 positions matching TRBD1. This CDR3 comprises 13 residues. Looked up from germline, CDR1 is LNHNV and CDR2 is YYDKDF (reference sequence). Trimming cost V 2 bases and J 16 bases; bases outside gene matches: 8. CDR3 region: CATSRSRDRVGFF. CDR3 in DNA: TGTGCCACCAGCAGAAGCCGGGACAGGGTAGGGTTTTTT. The full variable domain, with the rest looked up from reference TRBV15 and TRBJ2-2, is DAMVIQNPRYQVTQFGKPVTLSCSQTLNHNVMYWYQQKSSQAPKLLFHYYDKDFNNEADTPDNFQSRRPNTSFCFLDIRSPGLGDTAMYLCATSRSRDRVGFFGEGSRLTVL.

The sample holds a few counts of this clonotype. V is TRBV5-5 and J is TRBJ2-3, with 9 bases identical to TRBD1. Germline V lookup: CDR1 SGHKS, CDR2 YYEKEE (reference sequence). V trimming: 4 bases; J trimming: 9 bases; junction bases outside the gene matches: 3. The CDR3 is made up of 12 amino acids. CDR3 DNA sequence: TGTGCCAGCAGCACCGACAGGGGGACGCAGTATTTT. It translates to CASSTDRGTQYF.

Only a few counts were recorded for this clonotype. The junction departs from the called germline gene at one end, perhaps through a read error. The chain has TRBV20-1 and TRBJ2-3; D is undetermined. The germline V gene has CDR1 DFQATT and CDR2 SNEGSKA (reference sequence). The CDR3 has 15 residues. The CDR3 DNA sequence: TGCAGTGCTAGAGATTTTGTGACGAGCAGAGATACGCAGTATTTT. Translation gives CSARDFVTSRDTQYF.

This clonotype has only a few counts. V and J are TRBV10-3 and TRBJ1-1; 7 bases line up with TRBD1. With V trimmed by 6 bases and J by 0 bases, 7 bases remained unmatched. This CDR3 is built from 15 residues. Germline CDR1 reads ENHRY; CDR2 reads SYGVKD. CDR3 bases: TGTGCCATCAGCGCGACCAGGGGGATGAACACTGAAGCTTTCTTT. Protein product: CAISATRGMNTEAFF.

The J gene is TRBJ2-5, the V gene TRBV28; the D call may be TRBD1 or TRBD2 (5 bases each). Germline lookup yields CDR1 MDHEN and CDR2 SYDVKM. The length of the CDR3 is 15 residues. V lost 4 bases and J lost 1, with 13 bases in between. The CDR3 nucleotides are TGTGCCAGCAGTTCTGGAGGACAAGCCCAAGAGACCCAGTACTTC. Its translation is CASSSGGQAQETQYF.

Ten or more counts support this clonotype. The chain has TRBV7-2 and TRBJ2-3; D possibly corresponds to TRBD2 (6 bases). CDR1 SGHTA and CDR2 FQGNSA come from the germline V gene. The CDR3 has 16 amino acids. V lost 1 base to trimming and J lost 3 bases, with 14 bases between them. The CDR3 nucleotides read TGTGCCAGCAGCTTAGTTGGGGGAGGAGAAACAGATACGCAGTATTTT. Its translation is CASSLVGGGETDTQYF.